This record concerns one T cell receptor (beta chain) sequence. Its matching antigen is unknown. This sample is part of a study of cytomegalovirus exposure and HLA in healthy donors. The CDR3 is 13 amino acids. Germline V gene data show CDR1 as MNHNS and CDR2 as SASEGT. The V gene lost 4 bases and the J gene lost 3 bases, with 9 bases spanning the gap. Broader study findings: Sequence variants that were highly shared formed a cluster that was likely a sequencing artifact. Listed as cytomegalovirus-associated were over 150 TCR beta chains. For most TCR sequences rarity was the rule, although some public TCRs occurred in many donors. The records held CMV serostatus as the only immune exposure information.

A multiplex PCR was run with 60 Vbeta primers and 13 Jbeta primers. Clones were sequenced by immunoSEQ multiplex PCR, and TCRdb holds only the in-frame ones, with some missing. Of fewer than 120,000 clones listed, approximately 79% were seen once; the top ten hold 5% to 7.5%. The chain couples TRBV6-1 to TRBJ1-2, with D perhaps TRBD1 (5 bases). Sequenced sample: PBMCs. The TCR comes from a man in his thirties or forties in good health and CMV-seropositive. The CDR3 DNA reads as TGTGCCAGCAGTGTCGGGGGTTACTATGGCTACACCTTC. Translation gives CASSVGGYYGYTF.